The present TCR beta chain was sequenced within a study of blood T cell repertoires in COVID-19. Looking at the study overall: Sources were T cells, B-cell-depleted T cells, or PBMCs; the material itself was cDNA or gDNA.

Germline V gene lookup returns CDR1 MGHRA and CDR2 YSYEKL. The CDR3 has 15 residues. Trimming cost V 0 bases and J 3 bases, with 8 bases left between them. Repertoires were generated with immunoSEQ multiplex PCR, while TCRdb's copy carries only in-frame clones and drops some. The sample contains about 150,000 clones, 86% of which appear only once. This chain joins TRBV4-1 and TRBJ2-2; unclear D gene. Sequenced material: peripheral blood. The source is a woman aged 70 to 79 with acute or convalescent COVID-19. CDR3 protein: CASSQDVAYTGELFF. CDR3 nucleotide sequence: TGCGCCAGCAGCCAAGATGTGGCTTACACCGGGGAGCTGTTTTTT.